This T cell receptor beta chain was documented in a study of T cell repertoires in cytomegalovirus infection. Study-level information: Well-studied HLA-B-restricted CMV epitopes were used in the study alongside recently identified HLA-C-restricted ones. Indicated by public TCR beta signatures were CMV infection and matching HLA type.

In its sample, this clonotype was seen a few times. Its antigen is unidentified. V lost 9 bases and J lost 2; bases outside the gene matches: 6. CDR3 size: 13 residues. Per the germline V gene, CDR1 is SEHNR and CDR2 is FQNEAQ (reference sequence). TCRdb analysed the reads with MiXCR anew, one entry per CDR3 protein. The table includes approximately 300,000 distinct CDR3 sequences, approximately 25% detected once. Notes on the study in general: HLA-C-restricted, CMV-specific TCR beta clonotypes were dominant ex vivo.

This TCR derives from a human donor in good health (CMV status not recorded). Some clones in this sample may be carry-over from other donors' samples. This specimen was cultured PBMCs, taken from culture after CMV antigen stimulation. The rearrangement uses TRBV7-9 and TRBJ2-5; TRBD2 matches 7 bases. CDR3 amino acids: CASRASGQETQYF. Written as DNA, the CDR3 is TGTGCCAGTCGGGCTAGCGGACAAGAGACCCAGTACTTC.